What follows are 29 T cell receptor beta chains derived from one specimen sequenced in a study of cytomegalovirus exposure and HLA in healthy donors. PCR was performed using 60 Vbeta and 13 Jbeta primers. Sequencing used immunoSEQ multiplex PCR; TCRdb keeps in-frame clones, though not all of them. The sample consists of roughly 110,000 clones, roughly 70% of them appearing once. Sequencing input: PBMCs. The source is a young man in good health and CMV-seropositive.

V and J are TRBV2 and TRBJ2-3; 11 nucleotides line up with TRBD2. This CDR3 comprises 15 residues. V dropped 3 bases and J dropped 2; count of bases not matched to a gene: 1. Germline V gene lookup returns CDR1 SNHLY and CDR2 FYNNEI. DNA for the CDR3: TGTGCCAGCAGTGAGGGACTAGCGGCCACAGATACGCAGTATTTT. Protein product: CASSEGLAATDTQYF.

To note about this clone: The germline gene is not matched at one end of the junction; a read error may be the cause. The chain uses TRBV7-9 and TRBJ2-2; 7 bases match TRBD2. CDR3 size: 17 residues. The germline gives CDR1 SEHNR, CDR2 FQNEAQ (reference sequence). The CDR3 sequence: CSSSSPRGVPNTGELFF. The CDR3 DNA is TGTTCCAGCAGCTCCCCCCGGGGGGTCCCGAACACCGGGGAGCTGTTTTTT.

The gene calls are TRBV6-1 and TRBJ1-2, with no clear D. Trimming left V 2 bases short and J 2 bases short, with 9 bases between. Germline assignment: CDR1 MNHNS and CDR2 SASEGT. The CDR3 is 14 residues long. The CDR3 here is CASSEIAGNYGYTF. The CDR3 DNA reads TGTGCCAGCAGTGAAATTGCGGGGAACTATGGCTACACCTTC.

V is TRBV5-1 and J is TRBJ2-5; TRBD2 matches at 8 bases. CDR1 SGHRS and CDR2 YFSETQ come from the germline V gene. Germline trimming cut 0 bases from V and 4 bases from J; bases unmatched to any gene: 8. The CDR3 has 16 residues. CDR3 protein: CASSLAEAGVGETQYF. As DNA, the CDR3 is TGCGCCAGCAGCTTGGCCGAAGCGGGAGTCGGAGAGACCCAGTACTTC.

This clone was seen a few times. V usage is TRBV7-2 and J usage is TRBJ2-7; 10 bases align to TRBD2. V lost 5 bases, J lost 0 bases, and 4 bases stayed unmatched. This CDR3 is 15 amino acids long. Germline-derived CDR1 and CDR2 are SGHTA and FQGNSA. CDR3 protein: CASSLTSGVSYEQYF. The CDR3, as DNA: TGTGCCAGCAGCCTAACTAGCGGGGTCTCCTACGAGCAGTACTTC.

Comments on this clone: Relative to the germline gene, one junction end is altered; a read error may explain this. The chain joins TRBV7-7 to TRBJ2-5; 7 nucleotides agree with TRBD2. Germline V gives CDR1 SSHAT, CDR2 FNYEAQ (reference sequence). The CDR3 spans 13 residues. CDR3 residues: CASSFGGRETQYF. CDR3 DNA: TGTGCTAGCAGCTTCGGGGGGAGAGAGACCCAGTACTTC. The whole variable domain, remainder taken from reference TRBV7-7 and TRBJ2-5, is GAGVSQSPRYKVTKRGQDVTLRCDPISSHATLYWYQQALGQGPEFLTYFNYEAQPDKSGLPSDRFSAERPEGSISTLTIQRTEQRDSAMYRCASSFGGRETQYFGPGTRLLVL.

This clone was detected only once. The chain carries TRBV13 and TRBJ1-2; D unresolved. Germline loops: CDR1 PRHDT, CDR2 FYEKMQ (reference sequence). V lost 1 base and J lost 8, with 11 bases in between. This CDR3 has 13 amino acids. The CDR3 DNA reads TGTGCCAGCAGCTTAGCGGGGTCTCGAGGCTACACCTTC. Translating it yields CASSLAGSRGYTF.

This clone was seen only once. The V and J genes are TRBV5-1 and TRBJ2-1; 14 nucleotides align to TRBD2. The CDR3 is 15 amino acids. V was clipped by 4 bases and J by 6 bases; unmatched bases: 3. Germline V gene lookup returns CDR1 SGHRS and CDR2 YFSETQ. CDR3 nucleotides: TGCGCCAGCAGCGGGGGGACTAGCGGGGGCAATGAGCAGTTCTTC. This encodes CASSGGTSGGNEQFF.

This clone has a single count. The chain joins TRBV4-1 to TRBJ2-2; 8 bases agree with TRBD1. J was trimmed by 4 bases and V by 2 bases; bases with no gene match: 6. Per germline, CDR1 MGHRA and CDR2 YSYEKL. The CDR3 is 16 amino acids. The CDR3 DNA reads TGCGCCAGCAGCCAATGGGGGACAGGAAGCACCGGGGAGCTGTTTTTT. Translating it yields CASSQWGTGSTGELFF.

The genes are TRBV15 and TRBJ2-2; 11 positions match TRBD2. With V trimmed by 9 bases and J by 5 bases, 5 bases remained unmatched. The CDR3 runs to 14 residues. From germline, CDR1 is LNHNV and CDR2 YYDKDF (reference sequence). Here the CDR3 reads CATTSGKVTGELFF. The CDR3 nucleotides read TGTGCCACGACTAGCGGGAAAGTAACCGGGGAGCTGTTTTTT.

The chain uses TRBV6-1 and TRBJ1-4; a weak D match, TRBD1 (6 bases). V lost 6 bases and J lost 7, with 15 bases in between. CDR3 size: 14 residues. The germline CDR1 and CDR2 sequences are MNHNS and SASEGT. The CDR3 nucleotides read TGTGCCAGCAGCCTTGACAGGTTAAGTGAAAAACTGTTTTTT. Protein product: CASSLDRLSEKLFF.

This clone has more than one count but fewer than ten. This chain uses TRBV30 with TRBJ2-1; D is undetermined. The CDR3 sequence is 12 residues long. Germline V lookup: CDR1 GTSNPN, CDR2 SVGIG (reference sequence). V dropped 0 bases and J dropped 12 bases, with 12 bases sitting between them. The CDR3 region is CAWSVALAAQFF. The CDR3 DNA follows: TGTGCCTGGAGTGTGGCTCTGGCGGCGCAGTTCTTC.

The gene calls are TRBV30 and TRBJ1-2; D might be TRBD1 (5 bases). The CDR3 runs 19 residues. V was trimmed by 0 bases and J by 0 bases, leaving 23 bases between them. Germline V CDR1 and CDR2: GTSNPN, SVGIG (reference sequence). The CDR3 nucleotides read TGTGCCTGGAGTGTCAAGGGGCCTATAGGAATTTCAGCTAACTATGGCTACACCTTC. Translating gives CAWSVKGPIGISANYGYTF.

The CDR3 loop reads CASSVAAGGGRAQYF. The DNA of the CDR3 is TGTGCCAGCAGCGTAGCAGCGGGAGGGGGCAGGGCCCAGTACTTC. V and J are TRBV9 and TRBJ2-5, with 10 nucleotides matching TRBD2. CDR1 is SGDLS, CDR2 YYNGEE, per germline. This CDR3 region has 15 residues. The trim removed 0 bases at V and 9 bases at J, leaving 8 bases unmatched.

The chain recombines TRBV5-1 with TRBJ2-3; TRBD1 matches 7 bases. V was clipped by 4 bases and J by 1 base; unmatched bases: 6. Germline V gene sequence: CDR1 SGHRS, CDR2 YFSETQ. The CDR3 consists of 15 residues. This CDR3 reads CASSNGTARTDTQYF. Written as DNA, the CDR3 is TGCGCCAGCAGCAACGGGACAGCTCGCACAGATACGCAGTATTTT.

This rearrangement joins TRBV25-1 to TRBJ1-2, with a possible D match to TRBD1 (5 bases). This CDR3 comprises 13 residues. Trimming removed 3 bases from V and 2 bases from J, with 7 bases in between. Per the germline V gene, CDR1 is MGHDK and CDR2 is SYGVNS. The CDR3: CASSDTGNYGYTF. In DNA, the CDR3 is TGTGCCAGCAGTGATACAGGCAACTATGGCTACACCTTC.

The J gene is TRBJ1-2, the V gene TRBV25-1, with a weak D call TRBD1 (6 bases). CDR3 size: 14 residues. With 8 bases removed from V and 4 bases from J, the gap between germline ends came to 17 bases. In germline, CDR1 is MGHDK, CDR2 SYGVNS. This CDR3 is CASLPSPGAYGYTF. CDR3 nucleotide sequence: TGTGCCAGCCTTCCTTCTCCAGGGGCCTATGGCTACACCTTC.

The V call is TRBV29-1, the J call TRBJ1-1; D is unresolved. V lost 4 bases and J 1 base, leaving 7 bases between the germline ends. CDR3 size: 12 residues. The germline CDR1 and CDR2 sequences are SQVTM and ANQGSEA. CDR3 sequence: CSVGIANTEAFF. As DNA, the CDR3 is TGCAGCGTTGGAATAGCGAACACTGAAGCTTTCTTT.

The count of this clone is one. V is TRBV28 and J is TRBJ2-7; D is unclear. V lost 6 bases, J lost 9 bases, and 15 bases lay in between. This CDR3 comprises 12 residues. Germline assignment: CDR1 MDHEN and CDR2 SYDVKM. The CDR3 reads CASSSSSGWQYV. In nucleotides, the CDR3 is TGTGCCAGCAGCTCCTCTTCTGGTTGGCAGTACGTC.

The V call is TRBV10-3, the J call TRBJ1-3; 7 bases map to TRBD1. Germline values: CDR1 ENHRY, CDR2 SYGVKD. The CDR3 has 15 residues. With V trimmed by 2 bases and J by 3 bases, 4 bases remained unmatched. The CDR3, as DNA: TGTGCCATCAGTGAGGGGGACAGAATTGGAAACACCATATATTTT. Translating gives CAISEGDRIGNTIYF.

This clone was seen once. V and J are TRBV5-1 and TRBJ2-3, with D tentatively TRBD1 (6 bases). CDR3 size: 15 residues. Germline CDR1 SGHRS, CDR2 YFSETQ. The V and J ends lost 2 bases and 1 base respectively, with 11 bases between them. DNA of the CDR3: TGCGCCAGCAGCTTAAGAGGGGGACGCACAGATACGCAGTATTTT. Residues: CASSLRGGRTDTQYF.

This chain links TRBV6-1 with TRBJ1-2; no definite D call. Germline loops: CDR1 MNHNS, CDR2 SASEGT. The V gene lost 3 bases and the J gene lost 4 bases, with 12 bases spanning the gap. The CDR3 sequence is 14 residues long. Written as DNA, the CDR3 is TGTGCCAGCAGTGATTTCGTGACACCCTATGGCTACACCTTC. It codes for CASSDFVTPYGYTF.

The CDR3 nucleotides read TGTGCCAGCAGTTACTCTCAGGGGAACGAAAAACTGTTTTTT. As protein: CASSYSQGNEKLFF. The rearrangement joins TRBV6-5 to TRBJ1-4; a possible D gene is TRBD1 (6 bases). There are 14 residues in the CDR3. Germline CDR1 reads MNHEY; CDR2 reads SVGAGI. Trimming left V 0 bases short and J 8 bases short, with 10 bases between.

Only a few counts were recorded for this clone. In DNA, the CDR3 is TGTGCCATCAGGGCTGGACAGGAAGACGAGCAGTACTTC. This codes for CAIRAGQEDEQYF. The chain combines TRBV10-3 with TRBJ2-7; 7 nucleotides agree with TRBD1. The CDR3 loop spans 13 amino acids. V lost 6 bases and J lost 5; bases outside the gene matches: 7. Germline V gene lookup returns CDR1 ENHRY and CDR2 SYGVKD.

This clone was counted between two and nine times. CDR3 DNA: TGTGCCAGCACCTGGACAGGGGACACTGAAGCTTTCTTT. Translated: CASTWTGDTEAFF. The chain carries TRBV25-1 and TRBJ1-1; TRBD1 aligns across 9 bases. Unmatched junction bases numbered 3, after V lost 7 bases and J lost 3 bases. In germline, CDR1 is MGHDK, CDR2 SYGVNS. The CDR3 consists of 13 residues.

The genes are TRBV30 and TRBJ1-3; no clear D. In germline, CDR1 is GTSNPN, CDR2 SVGIG (reference sequence). CDR3 length equals 16 residues. V lost 4 bases, J lost 0 bases, and 16 bases lay in between. The CDR3 DNA is TGTGCCTGGAAGCCCCGGGGTATTAACTCTGGAAACACCATATATTTT. Residues: CAWKPRGINSGNTIYF.

The chain employs TRBV7-9 and TRBJ1-4; TRBD1 is a possible D gene (5 bases). Between the trimmed V and J ends, which lost 3 bases and 3 bases, there was a span of 11 bases. The length of the CDR3 is 15 residues. Germline-derived CDR1 and CDR2 are SEHNR and FQNEAQ (reference sequence). Here the CDR3 DNA reads TGTGCCAGCAGCTTTCAGGGAAAGGCTAATGAAAAACTGTTTTTT. Its translation: CASSFQGKANEKLFF.

This chain uses TRBV10-3 with TRBJ1-5; D possibly corresponds to TRBD1 (5 bases). The CDR3 length is 14 residues. V gave up 6 bases and J gave up 3 bases, with 12 bases separating them. Looked up from germline, CDR1 is ENHRY and CDR2 is SYGVKD. In DNA, the CDR3 is TGTGCCATCAGCTCCCGGGACTACAATCAGCCCCAGCATTTT. Its translation: CAISSRDYNQPQHF.

The chain recombines TRBV2 with TRBJ2-1, with TRBD2 matching over 9 bases. Germline loops: CDR1 SNHLY, CDR2 FYNNEI. V trimming: 4 bases; J trimming: 16 bases; junction bases outside the gene matches: 8. The CDR3 spans 12 residues. The CDR3 here is CASSVYATSGFF. The CDR3 DNA reads TGTGCCAGCAGTGTGTACGCGACTAGCGGTTTCTTC.